This is a list of T cell receptor beta chains from one sample in a study of shared T cell receptors in the human thymus. Clones were sequenced by immunoSEQ multiplex PCR, and TCRdb holds only the in-frame ones, with some missing. The table shows 720,000 or so clones, with around 85% occurring only once. These data are also associated with another study on human thymus T cells.

Sample: thymocytes. Receptor source: a girl under three years old with a congenital heart defect. CDR3s include the opening cysteine and the closing phenylalanine or tryptophan. Fields, in order: V gene, D gene, J gene, clone size, CDR3 DNA, CDR3 protein. D genes are given only for firm matches. Not all rows give a size; the values are once, few, many and, for expanded clones, a class.

TRBV12-5	NA	TRBJ2-2	NA	TGTGCTAGTGCCGACCCCCTGGGCGGGGTGTGCACCGGGGAGCTGTTTTTT	CASADPLGGVCTGELFF
TRBV6-6	NA	TRBJ2-5	NA	TGTGCCAGCAGTTACGGGAACAGGGAGACCCAGTACTTC	CASSYGNRETQYF
TRBV4-3	NA	TRBJ1-5	NA	TGCGCCAGCAGCCAAGAATATAAGGACGGGGTGAGGAGCAATCAGCCCCAGCATTTT	CASSQEYKDGVRSNQPQHF
TRBV5-1	NA	TRBJ1-4	NA	TGCGCCAGCTCCGGGACACTGGGAAATGAAAAACTGTTTTTT	CASSGTLGNEKLFF
TRBV5-8	TRBD1	TRBJ1-6	NA	TGTGCCAGCAGCTTGGAGGTGACAGGGCCGGGAGATTCACCCCTCCACTTT	CASSLEVTGPGDSPLHF
TRBV27	NA	TRBJ2-2	NA	TGTGCCAGCAGCCCTCCCACCGGGGAGCTGTTTTTT	CASSPPTGELFF
TRBV30	TRBD1	TRBJ1-3	NA	TGTGCCTGGTATACGGGTGACAGGGGAGCCGCTGGAAACACCATATATTTT	CAWYTGDRGAAGNTIYF
TRBV7-2	NA	TRBJ1-2	NA	TGTGCCAGCAGCTTTGGGCGCGAAGCTAACTATGGCTACACCTTC	CASSFGREANYGYTF
TRBV6-5	NA	TRBJ1-2	NA	TGTGCCAGCAGCCTCGGGAAGGATAATGGCTACACCTTC	CASSLGKDNGYTF
TRBV7-9	NA	TRBJ1-5	once	TGTGCCAGCAGCTTGGGGCTTAGGGAAGAGGTGTATAGCAATCAGCCCCAGCATTTT	CASSLGLREEVYSNQPQHF
TRBV27	TRBD1	TRBJ1-6	few	TGTGCCAGCAGTTCCCCGCGACAGGGAACGAAATCACCCCTCCACTTT	CASSSPRQGTKSPLHF
TRBV7-9	NA	TRBJ1-2	NA	TGTGCCAGCAGCTTACTCGAGAAGACTAACTATGGCTACACCTTC	CASSLLEKTNYGYTF
TRBV5-4	TRBD1	TRBJ2-3	NA	TGTGCCAGCAGTCAAGACAGGGGCCTAGTCTATACGCAGTATTTT	CASSQDRGLVYTQYF
TRBV7-2	NA	TRBJ2-3	NA	TGTGCCAGCAGCCGAGGGGGGGCCGATACGCAGTATTTT	CASSRGGADTQYF
TRBV28	TRBD1	TRBJ1-1	few	TGTGCCAGCAGACTATACCCGACAGGGTTGGGGACTGAAGCTTTCTTT	CASRLYPTGLGTEAFF
TRBV5-1	TRBD1	TRBJ1-2	NA	TGCGCCAGCAGCCGGACAGGGACTCCCTATGGCTACACCTTC	CASSRTGTPYGYTF
TRBV9	NA	TRBJ1-2	NA	TGTGCCAGCAGCGTAGACTACCCCCCGCCGAGTCCCAACAATCGAGGCTACACCTTC	CASSVDYPPPSPNNRGYTF
TRBV14	TRBD1	TRBJ2-7	NA	TGTGCCAGCAGCCTCGTGGGACAGGGTGACGAGCAGTACTTC	CASSLVGQGDEQYF
TRBV14	NA	TRBJ1-2	NA	TGTGCCAGCAGCGGTAAGCAGAAAGCGAATAAGCGGGATGGCTACACCTTC	CASSGKQKANKRDGYTF
TRBV7-2	NA	TRBJ1-4	NA	TGTGCCAGCAGCTTAGAGGCCACAGAGTTAGGGGGTACTAATGAAAAACTGTTTTTT	CASSLEATELGGTNEKLFF
TRBV2	NA	TRBJ1-1	NA	TGTGCCAGGGGGCAATCACTCCGAGAAGCTTTCTTT	CARGQSLREAFF
TRBV19	NA	TRBJ2-5	NA	TGTGCCAGTAGTAACAGGGGGGGAACCCAGTACTTC	CASSNRGGTQYF
TRBV6-1	TRBD2	TRBJ2-5	NA	TGTGCCAGCAGGAAAGCGGGGGGGCGGGAGACCCAGTACTTC	CASRKAGGRETQYF
TRBV6-1	TRBD1	TRBJ2-5	few	TGTGCCAGCAGTGAACCCAAAAAGGGGGTAGAGGACAGGGGTCTTCAAGAGACCCAGTACTTC	CASSEPKKGVEDRGLQETQYF
TRBV6-1	NA	TRBJ2-1	NA	TGTGCCAGCAGTCATACTGCCTACAATGAGCAGTTCTTC	CASSHTAYNEQFF
TRBV30	TRBD1	TRBJ1-1	NA	TGTGCCTGGAGTGCCGGGGGACAGGCGGACACTGAAGCTTTCTTT	CAWSAGGQADTEAFF
TRBV7-9	NA	TRBJ2-1	NA	TGTGCCAGCAGCCCGCGAGGGACACCGAGAAAGCAGTTCTTC	CASSPRGTPRKQFF
TRBV29-1	NA	TRBJ1-1	NA	TGCAGCGTTGAAGAACGCGGATTGAACACTGAAGCTTTCTTT	CSVEERGLNTEAFF
TRBV5-4	NA	TRBJ2-7	NA	TGTGCCAGCAGCCGGGACTCGACCTACGAGCAGTACTTC	CASSRDSTYEQYF
TRBV6-9	TRBD2	TRBJ2-7	NA	TGTGCCAGCAGTTATTCGAAAAAGCGGGGACGGTACGAGCAGTACTTC	CASSYSKKRGRYEQYF
TRBV11-2	NA	TRBJ1-2	NA	TGTGCCAGCAGCCCTGGAGCAGTCTATGGCTACACCTTC	CASSPGAVYGYTF
TRBV6-5	TRBD2	TRBJ2-7	NA	TGTGCCAGCAGACTAGCGGGGTGCGGTGAGCAGTACTTC	CASRLAGCGEQYF
TRBV5-6	TRBD1	TRBJ1-6	NA	TGTGCCAGCAGCCTCCTCCAGGGGGCGGATAGGAATTCACCCCTCCACTTT	CASSLLQGADRNSPLHF
TRBV5-1	TRBD1	TRBJ2-7	NA	TGCGCCAGCAGCCTCGGGACAGCAGTTTCCTACGAGCAGTACTTC	CASSLGTAVSYEQYF
TRBV4-1	TRBD2	TRBJ2-7	NA	TGCGCCAGCAGCCAAGATAGGCTAGCGGGGGAGCAGTACTTC	CASSQDRLAGEQYF
TRBV28	NA	TRBJ1-6	NA	TGTGCCAGCAGTTCTTCAAAGGGAGCACCCCTCCACTTT	CASSSSKGAPLHF
TRBV11-3	NA	TRBJ2-4	NA	TGTGCCAGCAGCCTCCGACAGGGAGGCATTCAGTACTTC	CASSLRQGGIQYF
TRBV27	NA	TRBJ1-4	NA	TGTGCCAGCAGTTCTCACAGGGCAACTAATGAAAAACTGTTTTTT	CASSSHRATNEKLFF
TRBV15	TRBD2	TRBJ2-2	NA	TGTGCCGCGGGGGGCACCGGGGAGCTGTTTTTT	CAAGGTGELFF
TRBV6-1	TRBD1	TRBJ1-2	NA	TGTGCCAGCAAGGACAGGGGGCCCTCTGGCTACACCTTC	CASKDRGPSGYTF
TRBV5-6	NA	TRBJ1-2	NA	TGTGCCAGCAGCTGGTCGGACACACCCACCTATGGCTACACCTTC	CASSWSDTPTYGYTF
TRBV6-1	TRBD1	TRBJ1-1	NA	TGTGCCAGCAGTGAAGTTGGACAGGCGCTGATGAACACTGAAGCTTTCTTT	CASSEVGQALMNTEAFF
TRBV6-6	NA	TRBJ1-2	NA	TGTGCCAGCAGTTACACCAGGGGCTATACGTTCTATGGCTACACCTTC	CASSYTRGYTFYGYTF
TRBV6-4	NA	TRBJ2-1	NA	TGTGCCAGCAGTGACTCGGGAGGCTATGAGCAGTTCTTC	CASSDSGGYEQFF
TRBV9	NA	TRBJ2-2	NA	TGTGCCAGCAGCGTAGGGAGGAACACCGGGGAGCTGTTTTTT	CASSVGRNTGELFF
TRBV6-5	TRBD1	TRBJ1-2	NA	TGTGCCAGCAGTTACTGGGGACAGGGTCTAGGTGGCTACACCTTC	CASSYWGQGLGGYTF
TRBV9	NA	TRBJ2-5	few	TGTGCCAGCAGCGTGCGACCACTACCGCCTCAGCAAGAGACCCAGTACTTC	CASSVRPLPPQQETQYF
TRBV19	TRBD1	TRBJ1-6	NA	TGTGCCAGTAGTATATTGGTACAGGGGTCCTATAATTCACCCCTCCACTTT	CASSILVQGSYNSPLHF
TRBV2	TRBD1	TRBJ2-5	NA	TGTGCCAGCAGTGAAGGGGGACAGGGGGTGGGAGAGACCCAGTACTTC	CASSEGGQGVGETQYF
TRBV5-1	NA	TRBJ2-2	NA	TGCGCCAGCAGCTCCCCCGACAGGCCGAGGGGGACCGGGGAGCTGTTTTTT	CASSSPDRPRGTGELFF
TRBV16	TRBD1	TRBJ1-2	NA	TGTGCCAGCAGCCAAGGGTCAGGGGGGTCTGAAGGCTACACCTTC	CASSQGSGGSEGYTF
TRBV6-1	NA	TRBJ1-5	NA	TGTGCCAGCAGTGCAGGCAGGGTATCTCGGAATCAGCCCCAGCATTTT	CASSAGRVSRNQPQHF
TRBV15	TRBD2	TRBJ2-5	NA	TGTGCCACCAGCAGAATGCGCGGGGGACTACTCCAAGAGACCCAGTACTTC	CATSRMRGGLLQETQYF
TRBV7-2	TRBD1	TRBJ1-6	NA	TGTGCCAGCAGCTTAAAAGGGGGCGTATCACCCCTCCACTTT	CASSLKGGVSPLHF
TRBV4-3	NA	TRBJ2-7	NA	TGCGCCAGCAGCCAAGATTGGGGATTCGGGGGGCTGTACGAGCAGTACTTC	CASSQDWGFGGLYEQYF